The clone carrying this T cell receptor (beta chain) was found a few times. Amplified regions were TCR beta CDR3 sequences from RNA transcripts. HTBI primers were used for first-round RT-PCR of the TCR CDR3. TCRdb called the multiplex PCR reads again in MiXCR, with one record for every CDR3 protein. The profile covers over 450,000 distinct CDR3 sequences, with roughly 15% appearing a single time and 15% to 20% taken by the ten largest. The data originate from a study of T cells in Graves' hyperthyroidism and ophthalmopathy. At least 3 on the Clinical Activity Score was recorded for ophthalmopathy patients, who also had NOSPECS grade at least 4 and duration under 3 months. Lactation, pregnancy, other autoimmune disease or uncontrolled infection excluded patients. The PBMCs were taken from over 9.5 ml of fresh peripheral blood. There are 15 residues in the CDR3. Germline V gene lookup returns CDR1 MNHEY and CDR2 SVGEGT. V gave up 5 bases and J gave up 1 base, with 14 bases separating them.

What was sequenced was blood. The chain recombines TRBV6-2 or TRBV6-3 with TRBJ2-5; TRBD2 might be the D (5 bases). This sequence originates from a woman between 18 and 29 years old with Graves' ophthalmopathy. CDR3 DNA: TGTGCCAGCAGTCCACTCGGGCGGGCCCAAGAGACCCAGTACTTC. Its protein product is CASSPLGRAQETQYF.